These T cell receptor beta chains were read from a single sample in a study of cytomegalovirus exposure and HLA in healthy donors. TCRdb's copy holds only in-frame clones and misses some; the assay was immunoSEQ multiplex PCR. The data show 95,000 to 110,000 clones, around four fifths seen once. Input material: PBMCs. All receptors derive from a man aged 25 to 40 in good health and CMV-seronegative. CDR3s include the opening cysteine and the closing phenylalanine or tryptophan. Fields, in order: D gene, J gene, clone size, V gene, CDR3 length, CDR3 DNA, CDR3 protein. D genes are given only for firm matches. A clone size is listed for some rows: how often the clone was seen (once, few, many), or a class if it is expanded.

D: -; J: TRBJ1-2; size: -; V: TRBV18; length: 15; DNA: TGTGCCAGCTCACCGTCCCAGGCACCGGGGGATGGCTACACCTTC; CDR3: CASSPSQAPGDGYTF
D: TRBD1; J: TRBJ2-1; size: -; V: TRBV2; length: 16; DNA: TGTGCCAGCAGGGCTCCGGGACAGGGGGCTTACAATGAGCAGTTCTTC; CDR3: CASRAPGQGAYNEQFF
D: TRBD1; J: TRBJ1-2; size: -; V: TRBV4-2; length: 18; DNA: TGTGCCAGCAGCCAAGCCAGGGACAGGAGACCTACTAACTATGGCTACACCTTC; CDR3: CASSQARDRRPTNYGYTF
D: -; J: TRBJ1-5; size: -; V: TRBV28; length: 14; DNA: TGTGCCAGCAGTTTACCAGGGAGCAATCAGCCCCAGCATTTT; CDR3: CASSLPGSNQPQHF
D: TRBD2; J: TRBJ2-1; size: -; V: TRBV10-2; length: 15; DNA: TGCGCCAGCAGGGGACTAGCGGGAGAGAACAATGAGCAGTTCTTC; CDR3: CASRGLAGENNEQFF
D: TRBD2; J: TRBJ2-3; size: -; V: TRBV5-1; length: 16; DNA: TGCGCCAGCAGCCCCCGGACTAGCGGGCGCACAGATACGCAGTATTTT; CDR3: CASSPRTSGRTDTQYF
D: -; J: TRBJ2-4; size: -; V: TRBV5-4; length: 15; DNA: TGTGCCAGCAGCTTGGGCGGTTTAGCCAAAAACATTCAGTACTTC; CDR3: CASSLGGLAKNIQYF
D: -; J: TRBJ1-3; size: -; V: TRBV28; length: 17; DNA: TGTGCCAGCAGTACCCTCTACCTCAGGGACTCTGGAAACACCATATATTTT; CDR3: CASSTLYLRDSGNTIYF
D: TRBD1; J: TRBJ2-7; size: -; V: TRBV6-5; length: 15; DNA: TGTGCCAGCAGTTACCGAAGGGACAGGGAGTACGAGCAGTACTTC; CDR3: CASSYRRDREYEQYF
D: TRBD1; J: TRBJ2-5; size: few; V: TRBV19; length: 15; DNA: TGTGCCAGTAGTATCGGGGACAGGGATGAAGAGACCCAGTACTTC; CDR3: CASSIGDRDEETQYF
D: TRBD2; J: TRBJ2-1; size: -; V: TRBV29-1; length: 13; DNA: TGCAGTCGACTAGCGGGGCCCTACAATGAGCAGTTCTTC; CDR3: CSRLAGPYNEQFF
D: -; J: TRBJ1-5; size: -; V: TRBV19; length: 13; DNA: TGTGCCAGTAGTATGAGGGTGGATCAGCCCCAGCATTTT; CDR3: CASSMRVDQPQHF
D: TRBD2; J: TRBJ2-3; size: -; V: TRBV29-1; length: 13; DNA: TGCAGCGGGGGACTAGCTGGGAGAGATACGCAGTATTTT; CDR3: CSGGLAGRDTQYF
D: TRBD2; J: TRBJ2-5; size: -; V: TRBV9; length: 15; DNA: TGTGCCAGCAGCGTAACGACTAGCGGGGTCAAAGACCAGTACTTC; CDR3: CASSVTTSGVKDQYF
D: -; J: TRBJ2-1; size: -; V: TRBV7-8; length: 15; DNA: TGTGCCAGCAGCTTAGGGCGGGGGCACTACAATGAGCAGTTCTTC; CDR3: CASSLGRGHYNEQFF
D: TRBD1; J: TRBJ2-7; size: -; V: TRBV7-8; length: 12; DNA: TGTGCCAGCAGCTCGACAGGGCGCGAGCAGTACTTC; CDR3: CASSSTGREQYF
D: -; J: TRBJ2-7; size: -; V: TRBV13; length: 14; DNA: TGTGCCAGCAGCTTCACGACAGGAGCCTACGAGCAGTACTTC; CDR3: CASSFTTGAYEQYF
D: TRBD2; J: TRBJ2-5; size: -; V: TRBV28; length: 14; DNA: TGTGCCAGCAGCCCCGGACTAGCCGGGGAGACCCAGTACTTC; CDR3: CASSPGLAGETQYF
D: TRBD1; J: TRBJ2-5; size: -; V: TRBV7-8; length: 15; DNA: TGTGCCAGCAGCATACCGGGACAGGGGGCAGAGACCCAGTACTTC; CDR3: CASSIPGQGAETQYF
D: -; J: TRBJ1-3; size: -; V: TRBV28; length: 14; DNA: TGTGCCAGCAGTTCACCGGGCTCTGGAAACACCATATATTTT; CDR3: CASSSPGSGNTIYF
D: TRBD1; J: TRBJ1-1; size: -; V: TRBV28; length: 16; DNA: TGTGCCACCTATATCCTCGGGACAGGAAAGAACACTGAAGCTTTCTTT; CDR3: CATYILGTGKNTEAFF
D: -; J: TRBJ2-1; size: -; V: TRBV29-1; length: 12; DNA: TGCAGCGTAACGGAGTTGGTAAATGAGCAGTTCTTC; CDR3: CSVTELVNEQFF
D: TRBD2; J: TRBJ2-5; size: -; V: TRBV7-7; length: 15; DNA: TGTGCCAGCAGCTTAAGCGGGGGCTTAGAAGAGACCCAGTACTTC; CDR3: CASSLSGGLEETQYF
D: -; J: TRBJ1-2; size: -; V: TRBV19; length: 14; DNA: TGTGCCAGTACTTCCGGACTTTGGTCATACGGCTACACCTTC; CDR3: CASTSGLWSYGYTF
D: -; J: TRBJ1-5; size: -; V: TRBV29-1; length: 13; DNA: TGCAGCGTTGATCCAGGGACTGGTCAGCCCCAGCATTTT; CDR3: CSVDPGTGQPQHF
D: TRBD2; J: TRBJ2-7; size: -; V: TRBV6-5; length: 14; DNA: TGTGCCAGCAGATTCTCAGCGGGACCCTACGAGCAGTACTTC; CDR3: CASRFSAGPYEQYF
D: TRBD2; J: TRBJ2-5; size: once; V: TRBV5-5; length: 14; DNA: TGTGCCAGCAGCTTGGGCGGGGGGGCACAGACCCAGTACTTC; CDR3: CASSLGGGAQTQYF
D: -; J: TRBJ1-1; size: once; V: TRBV10-3; length: 17; DNA: TGTGCCATCAGTGGACAAGTGTCGGGACTCAAGAACACTGAAGCTTTCTTT; CDR3: CAISGQVSGLKNTEAFF
D: -; J: TRBJ1-2; size: once; V: TRBV2; length: 14; DNA: TGTGCCAGCAGATCGACTGCACCTCTCTATGGCTACACCTTC; CDR3: CASRSTAPLYGYTF
D: -; J: TRBJ1-2; size: -; V: TRBV4-1; length: 15; DNA: TGCGCCAGCAGCCAAGATCGGGCAGGAGGGTATGGCTACACCTTC; CDR3: CASSQDRAGGYGYTF
D: TRBD1; J: TRBJ2-7; size: -; V: TRBV7-2; length: 14; DNA: TGTGCCAGCAGCTTACGGGACAGCCTCTACGAGCAGTACTTC; CDR3: CASSLRDSLYEQYF
D: -; J: TRBJ2-7; size: -; V: TRBV30; length: 14; DNA: TGTGCCTGGAGTGTAGCCGAGGGCAGATACGAGCAGTACTTC; CDR3: CAWSVAEGRYEQYF
D: -; J: TRBJ1-2; size: -; V: TRBV7-9; length: 10; DNA: TGTGCCGGTGAGTCGTGTGGCTACACCTTC; CDR3: CAGESCGYTF
D: TRBD1; J: TRBJ1-1; size: -; V: TRBV5-1; length: 15; DNA: TGCGCCAGCAGCGATACGGGACAGATGAACACTGAAGCTTTCTTT; CDR3: CASSDTGQMNTEAFF
D: TRBD2; J: TRBJ2-7; size: once; V: TRBV5-6; length: 14; DNA: TGTGCCAGCAGCTTACGAGCGGGAAGGTACGAGCAGTACTTC; CDR3: CASSLRAGRYEQYF
D: -; J: TRBJ1-1; size: -; V: TRBV5-4; length: 14; DNA: TGTGCCAGCAGCTTGTATGGTAGCGGGGGCGGGTCTTTCTTT; CDR3: CASSLYGSGGGSFF
D: -; J: TRBJ1-1; size: -; V: TRBV5-1; length: 14; DNA: TGCGCCAGCAGCTTGGTACAGGGCAATTCTGAAGCTTTCTTT; CDR3: CASSLVQGNSEAFF
D: TRBD1; J: TRBJ1-1; size: -; V: TRBV6-6; length: 14; DNA: TGTGCCAGCAGTTACGGGACAGGGGGCACTGAAGCTTTCTTT; CDR3: CASSYGTGGTEAFF
D: TRBD1; J: TRBJ1-2; size: -; V: TRBV7-3; length: 15; DNA: TGTGCCAGCAGCCCTGGACAGGGAGTTCAATATGGCTACACCTTC; CDR3: CASSPGQGVQYGYTF
D: TRBD1; J: TRBJ1-2; size: -; V: TRBV30; length: 14; DNA: TGTGCCTGGAGTTCGGGACAGGGCTTCTATGGCTACACCTTC; CDR3: CAWSSGQGFYGYTF
D: TRBD1; J: TRBJ1-4; size: -; V: TRBV6-1; length: 18; DNA: TGTGCCAGCAGTGATTGGGACAGAGAAAGTACAACTAATGAAAAACTGTTTTTT; CDR3: CASSDWDRESTTNEKLFF
D: -; J: TRBJ1-4; size: -; V: TRBV4-2; length: 13; DNA: TGTGCCAGCAGCCAAGACAGGGATGAAAAACTGTTTTTT; CDR3: CASSQDRDEKLFF
D: TRBD1; J: TRBJ2-4; size: -; V: TRBV5-6; length: 14; DNA: TGTGCCAGCAGCACGACAGGGGTCAAAAACATTCAGTACTTC; CDR3: CASSTTGVKNIQYF
D: TRBD1; J: TRBJ2-7; size: -; V: TRBV5-4; length: 14; DNA: TGTGCCAGCAGCTTACAGGGGCAGCTCTACGAGCAGTACTTC; CDR3: CASSLQGQLYEQYF
D: TRBD1; J: TRBJ2-7; size: -; V: TRBV7-2; length: 13; DNA: TGTGCCAGCAGCTTGACAGGGTGGAACGAGCAGTACTTC; CDR3: CASSLTGWNEQYF
D: TRBD1; J: TRBJ1-2; size: -; V: TRBV9; length: 14; DNA: TGTGCCAGCAGCGTCGGACAGGGGGTGAGTGGCTACACCTTC; CDR3: CASSVGQGVSGYTF
D: -; J: TRBJ2-7; size: -; V: TRBV6-1; length: 17; DNA: TGTGCCAGCAGTGAAGTAGGGATCAGCGGACTGCCCTACGAGCAGTACTTC; CDR3: CASSEVGISGLPYEQYF
D: TRBD2; J: TRBJ2-3; size: -; V: TRBV5-1; length: 14; DNA: TGCGCCAGCAGCTTTGGGGGGGGCACAGATACGCAGTATTTT; CDR3: CASSFGGGTDTQYF
D: -; J: TRBJ2-7; size: -; V: TRBV15; length: 15; DNA: TGTGCCACCAGCGGGATTTTACAGGGCTCCTACGAGCAGTACTTC; CDR3: CATSGILQGSYEQYF
D: -; J: TRBJ1-1; size: -; V: TRBV29-1; length: 11; DNA: TGCAGCGTTGTTTGGCCAGCTGAAGCTTTCTTT; CDR3: CSVVWPAEAFF